These 18 T cell receptor beta chains were sequenced from one sample in a study of beta chain features in type 1 diabetes. The sequenced template was cDNA made from the entire isolated RNA. Libraries were prepared by immunoSEQ multiplex PCR; TCRdb keeps only in-frame clonotypes and omits some of them. The repertoire has some 150,000 clones, around 50% of them found once; the top ten carry around 0.43%. Source material: Tregs from blood. These receptors were obtained from a man aged 18-30 years in good health.

The chain carries TRBV13 and TRBJ2-3, with 8 bases lining up with TRBD2. The J segment lost 5 bases and the V segment lost 3 bases, leaving 7 bases of the junction unmatched. The CDR3 length is 15 residues. The germline V gene encodes CDR1 PRHDT and CDR2 FYEKMQ (reference sequence). The CDR3 DNA reads as TGTGCCAGCAGCTTTCTAACTAGCGGCCGAGATACGCAGTATTTT. It encodes CASSFLTSGRDTQYF.

This clone was counted a few times. The V and J genes are TRBV19 and TRBJ1-1; D uncertain. The V end was cut by 4 bases, the J end by 11 bases, with 11 bases between. Looked up from germline, CDR1 is LNHDA and CDR2 is SQIVND (reference sequence). This CDR3 spans 11 amino acids. In DNA form, the CDR3 reads TGTGCCAGTAGTACCGCGATACGGGCTTTCTTT. Translating gives CASSTAIRAFF.

The chain links TRBV7-2 to TRBJ1-4; 10 nucleotides align to TRBD1. CDR3 length: 15 residues. With 1 base clipped from V and 7 bases from J, the junction kept 3 bases outside the gene matches. CDR1 is SGHTA, CDR2 FQGNSA, per germline. The CDR3 loop is CASSLVRDRGEKLFF. The CDR3 coding sequence is TGTGCCAGCAGCTTAGTCCGGGACAGGGGTGAAAAACTGTTTTTT.

The rearrangement links TRBV5-6 to TRBJ2-3, with 7 bases identical to TRBD1. Unmatched junction bases numbered 8, after V lost 4 bases and J lost 3 bases. The CDR3 sequence is 15 residues long. Germline assignment: CDR1 SGHDT and CDR2 YYEEEE. CDR3 loop: CASSPLGQSTDTQYF. CDR3 in DNA: TGTGCCAGCAGCCCTTTGGGACAGTCTACAGATACGCAGTATTTT.

In this sample, this clone turned up a few times. The rearrangement joins TRBV7-2 to TRBJ2-7; D possibly corresponds to TRBD1 (6 bases). The CDR3 covers 14 residues. V lost 4 bases and J 0 bases, leaving 10 bases between the germline ends. Germline CDR1 is SGHTA and CDR2 is FQGNSA. The CDR3, as DNA: TGTGCCAGCAGCTCGACAGGAACCTCCTACGAGCAGTACTTC. Protein product: CASSSTGTSYEQYF.

This chain uses TRBV19 with TRBJ1-5, with 10 bases identical to TRBD1. The CDR3 has 12 amino acids. Germline CDR1 LNHDA, CDR2 SQIVND (reference sequence). Trimming took 11 bases from V and 6 from J; bases not matched to a gene: 4. CDR3 in amino acids: CAAGTGAQPQHF. For the CDR3, the DNA is TGTGCCGCCGGGACAGGGGCTCAGCCCCAGCATTTT.

The genes are TRBV19 and TRBJ2-7, with D perhaps TRBD2 (7 bases). CDR3 length equals 14 residues. Germline CDR1 LNHDA, CDR2 SQIVND (reference sequence). V lost 9 bases to trimming and J lost 0 bases, with 15 bases between them. The CDR3 DNA follows: TGTGCCAGCCGAGGGGGGGGCAACTCCTACGAGCAGTACTTC. As protein: CASRGGGNSYEQYF.

This clone was seen once. This chain links TRBV7-2 with TRBJ2-7; 7 bases map to TRBD2. The V gene end was trimmed by 3 bases and the J gene end by 3 bases; junction bases not matched to a gene: 2. CDR1 is SGHTA, CDR2 FQGNSA, per germline. The CDR3 sequence is 13 residues long. CDR3 region: CASSFGLVYEQYF. The CDR3 DNA is TGTGCCAGCAGCTTTGGACTAGTCTACGAGCAGTACTTC.

The chain has TRBV13 and TRBJ2-5; 8 bases line up with TRBD2. CDR1 and CDR2 from the germline V gene are PRHDT and FYEKMQ (reference sequence). Trimming at V came to 0 bases and at J to 5 bases, leaving 17 bases not matched to a gene. This CDR3 has 19 amino acids. The CDR3 sequence: CASSLGTDRGTRVRETQYF. CDR3 nucleotides: TGTGCCAGCAGCTTAGGGACAGATCGCGGGACTAGGGTGAGGGAGACCCAGTACTTC.

The chain couples TRBV7-2 to TRBJ2-5, with a tentative D call TRBD1 (5 bases). Germline CDR1 and CDR2: SGHTA and FQGNSA. V lost 2 bases to trimming and J lost 7 bases, with 8 bases between them. The CDR3 spans 12 residues. DNA for the CDR3: TGTGCCAGCAGCTTAACTGGGGCGACCCAGTACTTC. Protein product: CASSLTGATQYF.

This clone was recorded once. V and J are TRBV6-6 and TRBJ2-3, with 7 bases lining up with TRBD2. The CDR3 covers 12 residues. In germline, CDR1 is MNHNY, CDR2 SVGAGI (reference sequence). The V segment lost 2 bases and the J segment 9 bases; nucleotides outside the gene matches: 2. The CDR3 region has the DNA TGTGCCAGCAGTTACGGGGAGGGCACGCAGTATTTT. It codes for CASSYGEGTQYF.

The genes are TRBV4-2 and TRBJ2-2; 8 bases fit TRBD1. The CDR3 sequence is 17 residues long. Germline V gives CDR1 LGHNA, CDR2 YNFKEQ. Unmatched junction bases numbered 4, after V lost 0 bases and J lost 1 base. The CDR3 region is CASSQDRQGRNTGELFF. Here the CDR3 DNA reads TGTGCCAGCAGCCAAGATCGACAGGGGAGGAACACCGGGGAGCTGTTTTTT.

V and J are TRBV4-1 and TRBJ2-5, with 7 bases lining up with TRBD1. The junction had 3 bases not matched to a gene; V was cut back by 4 bases and J by 1 base. CDR3 length equals 14 residues. Per the germline V gene, CDR1 is MGHRA and CDR2 is YSYEKL. The CDR3 DNA is TGCGCCAGCAGCCGGGGACAGCCCCAAGAGACCCAGTACTTC. Translating gives CASSRGQPQETQYF.

The chain couples TRBV18 to TRBJ1-1; 9 bases are shared with TRBD1. Germline V gene sequence: CDR1 KGHSH, CDR2 LQKENI. The CDR3 covers 16 residues. V gave up 0 bases and J gave up 0 bases; unmatched junction bases: 2. The CDR3 reads CASSPPGTGMNTEAFF. CDR3 in DNA: TGTGCCAGCTCACCACCCGGGACAGGGATGAACACTGAAGCTTTCTTT.

The chain recombines TRBV28 with TRBJ2-7; TRBD1 aligns across 11 bases. This CDR3 is built from 15 residues. Germline lookup yields CDR1 MDHEN and CDR2 SYDVKM. Trimming at V came to 6 bases and at J to 0 bases, leaving 4 bases not matched to a gene. CDR3 sequence (DNA): TGTGCCAGCAGGGAAGGGACAGGGGGCTCCTACGAGCAGTACTTC. Protein: CASREGTGGSYEQYF.

This sequence joins TRBV18 and TRBJ2-1, with 8 bases fitting TRBD1. The CDR3 has 14 amino acids. Germline values: CDR1 KGHSH, CDR2 LQKENI. V lost 4 bases and J lost 5; bases outside the gene matches: 4. CDR3 sequence (DNA): TGTGCCAGCTCACGGCAGGGGGCGGACAATGAGCAGTTCTTC. Its translation: CASSRQGADNEQFF. Complete variable domain (other parts from reference TRBV18 and TRBJ2-1): NAGVMQNPRHLVRRRGQEARLRCSPMKGHSHVYWYRQLPEEGLKFMVYLQKENIIDESGMPKERFSAEFPKEGPSILRIQQVVRGDSAAYFCASSRQGADNEQFFGPGTRLTVL.

V usage is TRBV28 and J usage is TRBJ1-2, with a weak D call TRBD1 (6 bases). Deletions cut 6 bases from V and 0 bases from J, with 20 bases between. CDR1 is MDHEN, CDR2 SYDVKM, per germline. The CDR3 consists of 17 residues. This CDR3 reads CASSVSTLQGTNYGYTF. Written as DNA, the CDR3 is TGTGCCAGCAGCGTATCGACCTTACAGGGAACTAACTATGGCTACACCTTC.

The V call is TRBV6-1, the J call TRBJ1-5, with D unresolved. Germline CDR1 and CDR2: MNHNS and SASEGT. The length of the CDR3 is 13 residues. Deletions cut 5 bases from V and 7 bases from J, with 12 bases between. The CDR3 sequence is CASSLEGRQPQHF. CDR3 bases: TGTGCCAGCAGTTTAGAGGGCCGCCAGCCCCAGCATTTT.